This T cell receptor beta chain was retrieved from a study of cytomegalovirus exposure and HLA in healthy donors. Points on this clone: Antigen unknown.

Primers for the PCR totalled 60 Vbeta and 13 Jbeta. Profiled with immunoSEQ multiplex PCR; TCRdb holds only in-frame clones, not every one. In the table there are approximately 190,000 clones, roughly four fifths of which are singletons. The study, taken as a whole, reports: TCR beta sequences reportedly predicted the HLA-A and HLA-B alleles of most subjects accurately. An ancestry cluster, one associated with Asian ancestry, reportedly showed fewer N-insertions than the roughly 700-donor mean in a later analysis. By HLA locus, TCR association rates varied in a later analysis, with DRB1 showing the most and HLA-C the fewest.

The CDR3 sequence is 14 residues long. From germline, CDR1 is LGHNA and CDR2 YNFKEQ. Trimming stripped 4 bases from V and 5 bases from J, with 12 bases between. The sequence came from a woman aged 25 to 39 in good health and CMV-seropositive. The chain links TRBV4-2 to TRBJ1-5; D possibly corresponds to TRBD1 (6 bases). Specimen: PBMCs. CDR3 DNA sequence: TGTGCCAGCAGCCCCGGACAGTATTATCAGCCCCAGCATTTT. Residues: CASSPGQYYQPQHF.